This TCR beta chain was documented in a study of cytomegalovirus exposure and HLA in healthy donors. The study ran its PCR with 60 Vbeta and 13 Jbeta primers. The table came from immunoSEQ multiplex PCR; TCRdb's copy has only in-frame clones and leaves some out. This sample has around 190,000 clones; about 78% occur once, and the top ten carry about 2.7%. Whole-study findings and limits: Within an earlier analysis, most TCR beta V segments proved productive either about 87% or about 30% of the time. Several of the most significant clusters appeared linked to common viral pathogens, based on a later analysis.

Turning to this clone: Its antigen is undetermined.

The TCR sequence derives from a woman in her 30s in good health and CMV-seronegative. Sequenced sample: PBMCs.

The CDR3 reads CASRFRTGEVQETQYF. CDR3 DNA: TGCGCCAGCAGATTTCGTACAGGGGAGGTCCAAGAGACCCAGTACTTC. The chain is built from TRBV5-1 and TRBJ2-5, with D possibly matching TRBD1 (7 bases). V was cut by 5 bases and J by 1 base, with 18 bases left in between. Germline CDR1 SGHRS, CDR2 YFSETQ. This CDR3 has 16 amino acids.